This T cell receptor beta chain was retrieved from a study of beta chain features in type 1 diabetes. General study points: Among type 1 diabetes patients, VDJ junctions had fewer insertions and more deletions. PCR could preferentially amplify shorter templates, alike in patients and controls. Shortening of TCRB CDR3s, moderate but significant, appeared in all four CD4+ subsets of Type 1 diabetes patients. Patients' naive, central memory and Treg TCRB repertoires seemed closer to one another than those of healthy donors.

Regarding this clone: Its specificity is unknown.

Expressed TCRB transcripts were sequenced because the entire RNA isolate underwent reverse transcription. Profiled with immunoSEQ multiplex PCR; TCRdb holds only in-frame clones, not every one. The table shows 600,000 to 750,000 clones, with roughly 12% occurring only once. The source is a man aged 25-45 years with type 1 diabetes. The material sequenced was naive CD4+ T cells from blood.

CDR3 protein: CASSFRTGPTTDTQYF. The CDR3 DNA reads as TGTGCCAGCAGTTTCCGGACAGGGCCCACCACAGATACGCAGTATTTT. J is TRBJ2-3 and V is TRBV28, with 8 bases identical to TRBD1. Germline CDR1 is MDHEN and CDR2 is SYDVKM. Trimming cost V 3 bases and J 2 bases; bases outside gene matches: 7. The CDR3 covers 16 residues.